This T cell receptor beta chain is drawn from a study of blood T cell repertoires in COVID-19. Study at large: Spain, Italy and the United States supplied samples that represented acute and convalescent COVID-19.

The CDR3 has 17 residues. Trimming took off 3 bases at V and 0 bases at J, with 15 bases between the two ends. Germline V CDR1 and CDR2: SGHRS, YFSETQ. Using immunoSEQ multiplex PCR, the repertoire was profiled, and TCRdb retains in-frame clones only, with some absent. The sample includes around 130,000 clones, approximately 84% seen only once; the top ten take 10% to 15%. Sequencing input: peripheral blood. This TCR came from a woman between 55 and 75 years old with acute or convalescent COVID-19. The chain has TRBV5-1 and TRBJ1-4; tentatively, D is TRBD1 (6 bases). The CDR3 is CASSSTLRQATNEKLFF. CDR3 sequence (DNA): TGCGCCAGCAGCTCCACCCTGAGACAGGCAACTAATGAAAAACTGTTTTTT.